This T cell receptor beta chain was profiled in a study of identical twins. CDR3 length equals 16 residues. Losses at the gene ends were 5 bases for V and 9 bases for J; bases not matched to a gene: 10. The V gene's germline CDR1 is MGHDK and CDR2 SYGVNS. TCRdb passed the 5' RACE reads through MiXCR, listing each CDR3 protein once. The table lists 1.5 million to 2 million distinct CDR3 sequences, about 31% of them singletons. The chain is built from TRBV25-1 and TRBJ2-1; 13 bases line up with TRBD2. The receptor was derived from a newborn girl in good health. The sequenced sample consisted of cord blood. The CDR3 DNA reads TGTGCCAGCAGTCAGCTTCGACTAGCGGGAGGAGCTGAGCAGTTCTTC. Protein product: CASSQLRLAGGAEQFF.